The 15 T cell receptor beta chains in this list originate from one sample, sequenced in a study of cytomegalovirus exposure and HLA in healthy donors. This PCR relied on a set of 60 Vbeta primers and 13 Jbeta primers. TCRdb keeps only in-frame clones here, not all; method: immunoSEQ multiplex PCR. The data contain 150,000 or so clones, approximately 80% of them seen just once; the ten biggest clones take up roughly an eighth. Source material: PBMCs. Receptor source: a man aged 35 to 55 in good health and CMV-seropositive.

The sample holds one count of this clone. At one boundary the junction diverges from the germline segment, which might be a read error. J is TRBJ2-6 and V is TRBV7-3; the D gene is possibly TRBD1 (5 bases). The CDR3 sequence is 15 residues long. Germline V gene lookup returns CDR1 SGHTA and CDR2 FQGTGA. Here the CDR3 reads CASSAINSGANGLTF. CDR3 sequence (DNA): TGTGCCAGCAGCGCCATAAACTCTGGGGCCAACGGCCTGACTTTC.

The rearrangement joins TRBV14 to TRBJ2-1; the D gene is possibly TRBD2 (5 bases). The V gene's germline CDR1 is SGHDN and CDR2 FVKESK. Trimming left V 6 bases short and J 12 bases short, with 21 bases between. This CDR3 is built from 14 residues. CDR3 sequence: CASSLRGPPGGQFF. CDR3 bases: TGTGCCAGCAGTCTGCGCGGGCCGCCAGGTGGGCAGTTCTTC.

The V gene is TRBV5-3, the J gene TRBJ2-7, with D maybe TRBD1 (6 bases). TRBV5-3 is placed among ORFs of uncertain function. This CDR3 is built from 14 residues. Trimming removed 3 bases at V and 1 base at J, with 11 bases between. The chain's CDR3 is CARSSGTLSYEQYF. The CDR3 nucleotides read TGTGCCAGAAGCTCCGGGACACTATCCTACGAGCAGTACTTC.

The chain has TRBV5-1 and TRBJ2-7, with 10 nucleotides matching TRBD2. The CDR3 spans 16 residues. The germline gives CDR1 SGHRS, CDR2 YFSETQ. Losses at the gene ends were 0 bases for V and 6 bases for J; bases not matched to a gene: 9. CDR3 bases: TGCGCCAGCAGCTTGGCCGGGCTAGCGGGAGTAGGCGAGCAGTACTTC. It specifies CASSLAGLAGVGEQYF.

The DNA of the CDR3 is TGTGCCACCAGGGACGGGAGTGGGCCCGGGGAGCTGTTTTTT. Its protein is CATRDGSGPGELFF. The chain has TRBV15 and TRBJ2-2; weak D call: TRBD2 (6 bases). The CDR3 consists of 14 residues. Germline assignment: CDR1 LNHNV and CDR2 YYDKDF (reference sequence). V shed 6 bases and J shed 6 bases, with 14 bases lying between them.

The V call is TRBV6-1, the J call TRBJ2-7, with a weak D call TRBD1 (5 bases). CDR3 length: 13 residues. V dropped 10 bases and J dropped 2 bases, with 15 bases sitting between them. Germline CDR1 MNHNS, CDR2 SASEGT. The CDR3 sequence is CATKVPGTYEQYF. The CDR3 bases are TGTGCCACGAAGGTTCCAGGGACCTACGAGCAGTACTTC.

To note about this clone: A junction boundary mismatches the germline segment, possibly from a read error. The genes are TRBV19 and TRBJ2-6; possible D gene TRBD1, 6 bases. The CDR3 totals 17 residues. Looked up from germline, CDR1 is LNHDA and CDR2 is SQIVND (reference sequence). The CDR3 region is CASSINRASSGANGLTF. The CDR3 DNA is TGTGCCAGTAGTATAAACAGGGCCAGCTCTGGGGCCAACGGCCTGACTTTC.

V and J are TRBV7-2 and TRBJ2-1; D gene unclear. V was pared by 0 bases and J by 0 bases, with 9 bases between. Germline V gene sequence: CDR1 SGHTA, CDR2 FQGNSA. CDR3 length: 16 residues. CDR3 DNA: TGTGCCAGCAGCTTAGCGGTTAGTCCCTCCTACAATGAGCAGTTCTTC. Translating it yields CASSLAVSPSYNEQFF.

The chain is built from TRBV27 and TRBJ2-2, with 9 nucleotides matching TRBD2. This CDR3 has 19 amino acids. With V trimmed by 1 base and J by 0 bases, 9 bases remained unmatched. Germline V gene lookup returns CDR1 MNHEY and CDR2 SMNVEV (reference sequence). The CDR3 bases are TGTGCCAGCAGTTTATTACCACCGGGACTAGCTGCGAACACCGGGGAGCTGTTTTTT. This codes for CASSLLPPGLAANTGELFF.

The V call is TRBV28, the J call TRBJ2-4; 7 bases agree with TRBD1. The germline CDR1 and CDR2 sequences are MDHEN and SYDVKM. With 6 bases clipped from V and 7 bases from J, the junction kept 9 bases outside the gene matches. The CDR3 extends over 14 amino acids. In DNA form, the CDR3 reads TGTGCCAGCAGGGCCAGGGGGTCAAGCAACATTCAGTACTTC. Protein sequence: CASRARGSSNIQYF.

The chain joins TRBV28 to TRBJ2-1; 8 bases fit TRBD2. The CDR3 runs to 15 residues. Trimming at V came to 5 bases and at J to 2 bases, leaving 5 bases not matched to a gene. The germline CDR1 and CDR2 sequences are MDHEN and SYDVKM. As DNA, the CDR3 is TGTGCCAGCAGTCCCCTGGGACTAGCCTACAATGAGCAGTTCTTC. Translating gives CASSPLGLAYNEQFF.

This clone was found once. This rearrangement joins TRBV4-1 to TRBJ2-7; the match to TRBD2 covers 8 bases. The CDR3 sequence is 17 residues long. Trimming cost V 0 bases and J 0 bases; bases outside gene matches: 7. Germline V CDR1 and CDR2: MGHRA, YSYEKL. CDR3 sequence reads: CASSQDYVLADSYEQYF. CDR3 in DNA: TGCGCCAGCAGCCAAGATTACGTACTAGCGGACTCCTACGAGCAGTACTTC.

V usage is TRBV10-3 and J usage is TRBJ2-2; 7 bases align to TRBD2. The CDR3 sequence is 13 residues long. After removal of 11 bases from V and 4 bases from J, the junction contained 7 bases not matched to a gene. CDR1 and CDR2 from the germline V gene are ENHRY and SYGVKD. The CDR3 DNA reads TGTGCCGGCGGGGAGGGTACCACCGGGGAGCTGTTTTTT. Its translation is CAGGEGTTGELFF.

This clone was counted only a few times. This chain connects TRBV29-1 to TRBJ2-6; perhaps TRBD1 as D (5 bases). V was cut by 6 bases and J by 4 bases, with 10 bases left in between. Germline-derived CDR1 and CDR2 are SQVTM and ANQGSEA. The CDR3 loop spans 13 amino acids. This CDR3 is CSVTDLGANVLTF. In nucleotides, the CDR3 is TGCAGCGTGACAGACCTCGGGGCCAACGTCCTGACTTTC.

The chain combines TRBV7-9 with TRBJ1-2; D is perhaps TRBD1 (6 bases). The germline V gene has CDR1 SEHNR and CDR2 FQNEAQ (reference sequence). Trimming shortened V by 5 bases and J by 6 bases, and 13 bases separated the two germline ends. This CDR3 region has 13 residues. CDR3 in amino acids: CASSREGGNGYTF. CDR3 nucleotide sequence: TGTGCCAGCAGCCGAGAGGGGGGGAATGGCTACACCTTC. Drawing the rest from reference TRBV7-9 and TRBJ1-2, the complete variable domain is DTGVSQNPRHKITKRGQNVTFRCDPISEHNRLYWYRQTLGQGPEFLTYFQNEAQLEKSRLLSDRFSAERPKGSFSTLEIQRTEQGDSAMYLCASSREGGNGYTFGSGTRLTVV.